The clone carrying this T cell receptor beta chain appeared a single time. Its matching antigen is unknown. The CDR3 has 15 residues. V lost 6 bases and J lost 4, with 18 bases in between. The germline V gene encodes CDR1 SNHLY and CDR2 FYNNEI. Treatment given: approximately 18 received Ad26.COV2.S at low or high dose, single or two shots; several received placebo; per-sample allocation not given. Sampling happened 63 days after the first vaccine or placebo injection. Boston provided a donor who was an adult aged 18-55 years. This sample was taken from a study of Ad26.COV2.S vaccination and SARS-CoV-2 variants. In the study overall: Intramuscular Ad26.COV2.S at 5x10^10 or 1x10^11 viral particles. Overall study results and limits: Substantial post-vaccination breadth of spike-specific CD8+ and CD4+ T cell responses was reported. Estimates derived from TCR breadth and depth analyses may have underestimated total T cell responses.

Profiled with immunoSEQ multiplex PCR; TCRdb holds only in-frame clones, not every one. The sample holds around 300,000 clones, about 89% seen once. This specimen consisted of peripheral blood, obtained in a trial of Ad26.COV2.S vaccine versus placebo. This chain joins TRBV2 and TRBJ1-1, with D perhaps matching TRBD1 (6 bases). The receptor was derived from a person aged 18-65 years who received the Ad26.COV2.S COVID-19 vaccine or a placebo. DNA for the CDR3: TGTGCCAGCAGCACCCGGGGGGGGGCTAGCACTGAAGCTTTCTTT. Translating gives CASSTRGGASTEAFF.